This TCR beta chain was recorded in a study of shared clonotypes between healthy human individuals. Positive CCR7 selection of CD45RO-negative cells yielded the naive CD8 cells, and terminally differentiated effector memory CD45RA+ cells were excluded. Libraries were prepared by immunoSEQ multiplex PCR; TCRdb keeps only in-frame clonotypes and omits some of them. The repertoire consists of 1.5 million to 2.5 million clones, with over 85% occurring once and the leading ten covering 0.95% to 1.5%. With respect to this clone: No antigen is known for it.

Study-wide points: Sharing across four donors was seen in 4% to 5.5% of naive CD4 clonotypes.

CDR3 length equals 15 residues. Germline CDR1 MNHNY, CDR2 SVGAGI (reference sequence). Losses at the gene ends were 7 bases for V and 7 bases for J; bases not matched to a gene: 10. The sequence derives from a man in his late teens or twenties in good health. The sequenced sample was naive CD8+ T cells sorted from blood. V is TRBV6-6 and J is TRBJ2-1, with 10 bases that match TRBD2. The DNA of the CDR3 is TGTGCCAGCATCCTAAGCGGGGGGGCCGGAAATGAGCAGTTCTTC. Protein: CASILSGGAGNEQFF.